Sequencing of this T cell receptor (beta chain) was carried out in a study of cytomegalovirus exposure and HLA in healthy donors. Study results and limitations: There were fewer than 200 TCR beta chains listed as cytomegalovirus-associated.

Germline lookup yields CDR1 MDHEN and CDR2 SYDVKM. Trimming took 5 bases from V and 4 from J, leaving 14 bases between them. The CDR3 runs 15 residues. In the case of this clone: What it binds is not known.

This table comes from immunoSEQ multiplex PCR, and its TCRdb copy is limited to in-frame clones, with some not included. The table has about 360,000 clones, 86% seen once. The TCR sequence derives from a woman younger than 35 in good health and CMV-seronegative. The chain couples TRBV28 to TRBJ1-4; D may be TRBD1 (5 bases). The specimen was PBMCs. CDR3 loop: CASSPRQGLNEKLFF. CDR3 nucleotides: TGTGCCAGCAGTCCCCGCCAGGGTCTTAATGAAAAACTGTTTTTT. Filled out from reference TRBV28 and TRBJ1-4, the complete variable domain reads DVKVTQSSRYLVKRTGEKVFLECVQDMDHENMFWYRQDPGLGLRLIYFSYDVKMKEKGDIPEGYSVSREKKERFSLILESASTNQTSMYLCASSPRQGLNEKLFFGSGTQLSVL.